The 27 T cell receptor beta chains below come from one sample, sequenced in a study of regulatory T cells in long-lasting Graves disease. Arm-PCR of CDR3 regions and iRepertoire HTBI primers were used to build TCR beta libraries. MiXCR, run by TCRdb on the multiplex PCR reads, gives a single entry per CDR3 protein. The repertoire holds 350,000 to 500,000 distinct CDR3 sequences, 21% seen once, with roughly an eighth in the top ten. Specified time point: persistent/refractory GD, antithyroid drugs over 5 years with positive TRAb. The TCR library was made from RNA that had been extracted from PBMCs in TRIzol. The sample was peripheral blood mononuclear cells (PBMCs), taken when the disease was refractory, from a patient treated with antithyroid drugs. The receptors were sampled from a female donor with Graves disease.

With respect to this clonotype: A read error is possible here, since a much larger clone lies one base away. This CDR3 is missing its conserved last phenylalanine or tryptophan, likely due to a read error. CDR3: CASSLDGDGYTI. CDR3 DNA: TGCGCCAGCAGCTTGGACGGGGACGGCTACACCATC. The V and J genes are TRBV5-1 and TRBJ1-2, with D tentatively TRBD1 (5 bases). This CDR3 comprises 12 residues. Trimming stripped 0 bases from V and 8 bases from J, with 8 bases between. Germline V gene data show CDR1 as SGHRS and CDR2 as YFSETQ.

As to this clonotype: With a much larger clone just one base away, this may be a read error. V gene TRBV6-4 combines with J gene TRBJ2-7, with TRBD2 as a possible D gene (5 bases). The CDR3 is made up of 14 amino acids. The germline V gene has CDR1 MRHNA and CDR2 SNTAGT. The CDR3 region is CAGSYVRGFAEQYF. The CDR3, as DNA: TGTGCCGGCAGTTACGTTCGAGGGTTTGCCGAGCAGTACTTC.

The chain joins TRBV19 to TRBJ1-1; D is uncertain. Germline V gene data show CDR1 as LNHDA and CDR2 as SQIVND (reference sequence). V was pared by 3 bases and J by 3 bases, with 11 bases between. CDR3 length: 14 residues. Here the CDR3 DNA reads TGTGCCAGTAGTATCGAGCGGGGTGACACTGAAGCTTTCTTT. It encodes CASSIERGDTEAFF.

This clonotype showed up just a few times. CDR3 in DNA: TGCGCCAGCAGCCAAGATTCCTCCCTCACTCGGGCCCAGTACTTC. Protein sequence: CASSQDSSLTRAQYF. V is TRBV4-1 and J is TRBJ2-5; D is ambiguous. The CDR3 extends over 15 amino acids. Germline V gene sequence: CDR1 MGHRA, CDR2 YSYEKL. V lost 0 bases to trimming and J lost 9 bases, with 17 bases between them.

A note on this clonotype: This likely comes from a read error, as the CDR3 has no conserved phenylalanine or tryptophan at its end. The chain employs TRBV30 and TRBJ1-2, with D possibly being TRBD1 (5 bases). Trimming left V 5 bases short and J 3 bases short, with 10 bases between. The germline gives CDR1 GTSNPN, CDR2 SVGIG (reference sequence). CDR3 length: 12 residues. This CDR3 reads CAWWEGDYGYTL. The CDR3, as DNA: TGTGCCTGGTGGGAAGGGGACTATGGCTACACCCTC.

Many counts were recorded for this clonotype. The J gene is TRBJ2-7, the V gene TRBV6-1; D gene ambiguous. Trimming pared 8 bases from V and 6 bases from J, leaving 8 bases between. Per the germline V gene, CDR1 is MNHNS and CDR2 is SASEGT. There are 10 residues in the CDR3. CDR3 sequence reads: CASGRREQYF. In DNA form, the CDR3 reads TGTGCCAGCGGTAGGCGCGAGCAGTACTTC.

This clonotype was detected a few times. The chain employs TRBV7-3 and TRBJ2-2; 8 bases match TRBD1. Germline-derived CDR1 and CDR2 are SGHTA and FQGTGA. V shed 5 bases, J shed 5 bases, and the junction held 7 bases outside the gene matches. The CDR3 runs 15 residues. In nucleotides, the CDR3 is TGTGCCAGCAGCCTGTCCCGGGACAGGACCGGGGAGCTGTTTTTT. Translating it yields CASSLSRDRTGELFF.

The chain links TRBV5-1 to TRBJ2-5; 10 nucleotides line up with TRBD2. The CDR3 loop spans 15 amino acids. Germline V lookup: CDR1 SGHRS, CDR2 YFSETQ. V was clipped by 0 bases and J by 5 bases; unmatched bases: 4. The CDR3 coding sequence is TGCGCCAGCAGCTTGGGAGGGACTAGCGTCGAGACCCAGTACTTC. As protein: CASSLGGTSVETQYF. The full variable domain, with the rest looked up from reference TRBV5-1 and TRBJ2-5, is KAGVTQTPRYLIKTRGQQVTLSCSPISGHRSVSWYQQTPGQGLQFLFEYFSETQRNKGNFPGRFSGRQFSNSRSEMNVSTLELGDSALYLCASSLGGTSVETQYFGPGTRLLVL.

This clonotype occurred many times. The chain uses TRBV20-1 and TRBJ1-6; 7 bases agree with TRBD1. V lost 5 bases to trimming and J lost 4 bases; unmatched junction nucleotides: 11. The germline V gene has CDR1 DFQATT and CDR2 SNEGSKA (reference sequence). The CDR3 totals 16 residues. DNA of the CDR3: TGCAGTGCTTGGAACCTTAGGACAGGATATAATTCACCCCTCCACTTT. This sequence encodes CSAWNLRTGYNSPLHF.

A word on this clonotype: This may arise from a read error, as a much more abundant clone is one base away. The chain is built from TRBV7-9 and TRBJ1-4; tentative D call: TRBD1 (6 bases). This CDR3 has 17 amino acids. Germline assignment: CDR1 SEHNR and CDR2 FQNEAQ (reference sequence). The CDR3 spells CASSSSRGGQRNEKLSF. The DNA of the CDR3 is TGTGCCAGCAGCTCCTCGCGGGGAGGACAGAGAAATGAAAAACTGTCTTTT.

This clonotype came up many times. The rearrangement joins TRBV28 to TRBJ2-2; 9 bases are shared with TRBD1. Trimming cost V 4 bases and J 5 bases; bases outside gene matches: 2. CDR1 and CDR2 from the germline V gene are MDHEN and SYDVKM. This CDR3 has 14 residues. CDR3 sequence (DNA): TGTGCCAGCAGTTCGGGACAGGGAACCGGGGAGCTGTTTTTT. Encoded protein: CASSSGQGTGELFF.

The V gene is TRBV6-2 or TRBV6-3, the J gene TRBJ2-2; D gene unclear. Trimming took off 7 bases at V and 3 bases at J, with 12 bases between the two ends. The CDR3 is 14 amino acids. CDR1 MNHEY and CDR2 SVGEGT come from the germline V gene. DNA for the CDR3: TGTGCCAGCATGCCCCGTTGGGACACCGGGGAGCTGTTTTTT. Its translation: CASMPRWDTGELFF.

In this sample, this clonotype turned up many times. This chain links TRBV7-2 with TRBJ1-2; the D gene is possibly TRBD1 (5 bases). Germline assignment: CDR1 SGHTA and CDR2 FQGNSA. Trimming removed 4 bases at V and 0 bases at J, with 9 bases between. This CDR3 comprises 14 residues. This CDR3 is CASSSGQANYGYTF. CDR3 DNA: TGTGCCAGCAGCTCCGGACAAGCTAACTATGGCTACACCTTC.

This chain links TRBV5-1 with TRBJ2-5, with 11 bases matching TRBD2. V dropped 3 bases and J dropped 6; count of bases not matched to a gene: 4. The CDR3 contains 14 residues. The germline gives CDR1 SGHRS, CDR2 YFSETQ. CDR3 region: CASSSGTSGQTQYF. The CDR3 DNA follows: TGCGCCAGCAGCTCCGGGACTAGCGGTCAGACCCAGTACTTC.

This clonotype was counted many times. The chain carries TRBV28 and TRBJ1-1, with D uncertain. Between the trimmed V and J ends, which lost 7 bases and 2 bases, there was a span of 17 bases. The CDR3 has 15 residues. Germline V CDR1 and CDR2: MDHEN, SYDVKM. CDR3 sequence: CASTVTAAVNTEAFF. CDR3 coding DNA: TGTGCCAGCACTGTAACAGCAGCCGTCAACACTGAAGCTTTCTTT.

This clonotype has at least ten counts. CDR3 DNA sequence: TGTGCCTGGAGTGGCCCCGCGGCCGAAGGACTCACTGAAGCTTTCTTT. Its translation: CAWSGPAAEGLTEAFF. The V and J genes are TRBV30 and TRBJ1-1; the D is unclear. Germline CDR1 and CDR2: GTSNPN and SVGIG (reference sequence). Trimming removed 1 base from V and 4 bases from J, with 19 bases in between. The CDR3 covers 16 residues.

This clonotype was recorded many times. The chain combines TRBV28 with TRBJ2-7, with 11 nucleotides matching TRBD2. The CDR3 runs 15 residues. Germline loops: CDR1 MDHEN, CDR2 SYDVKM. With 2 bases clipped from V and 2 bases from J, the junction kept 2 bases outside the gene matches. The CDR3 DNA sequence: TGTGCCAGCAGTTTAACACTAGCGGGAGCCTACGAGCAGTACTTC. Amino acid sequence: CASSLTLAGAYEQYF.

V and J are TRBV29-1 and TRBJ2-7; 7 bases are a match to TRBD1. With 7 bases clipped from V and 0 bases from J, the junction kept 9 bases outside the gene matches. CDR1 and CDR2 (germline): SQVTM, ANQGSEA. The CDR3 length is 14 residues. The CDR3 sequence is CSGGQSLSSYEQYF. The CDR3 nucleotides are TGCAGCGGGGGACAGAGTTTAAGCTCCTACGAGCAGTACTTC.

This clonotype was observed at least ten times. The chain couples TRBV27 to TRBJ1-5; D ambiguous. The CDR3 is 16 amino acids. V gave up 4 bases and J gave up 0 bases, with 13 bases separating them. Germline V CDR1 and CDR2: MNHEY, SMNVEV (reference sequence). CDR3: CASSSRGQDSNQPQHF. CDR3 DNA: TGTGCCAGCAGTTCGCGAGGGCAGGATAGCAATCAGCCCCAGCATTTT.

This clonotype turned up a few times. The chain carries TRBV5-1 and TRBJ1-5; no clear D gene. Germline lookup yields CDR1 SGHRS and CDR2 YFSETQ. V was shortened by 8 bases and J by 3 bases, with 15 bases between the two germline ends. The CDR3 extends over 14 amino acids. For the CDR3, the DNA is TGCGCCAGTAGCAGCGAGGGAAACAATCAGCCCCAGCATTTT. This encodes CASSSEGNNQPQHF. Full variable domain (outside the CDR3, taken from reference TRBV5-1 and TRBJ1-5): KAGVTQTPRYLIKTRGQQVTLSCSPISGHRSVSWYQQTPGQGLQFLFEYFSETQRNKGNFPGRFSGRQFSNSRSEMNVSTLELGDSALYLCASSSEGNNQPQHFGDGTRLSIL.

At least ten counts were recorded for this clonotype. The V and J genes are TRBV6-1 and TRBJ1-6, with a tentative D call TRBD1 (5 bases). This CDR3 has 13 amino acids. Trimming removed 6 bases from V and 7 bases from J, with 10 bases in between. CDR1 is MNHNS and CDR2 is SASEGT in the germline V gene. The CDR3 DNA follows: TGTGCCAGCAGAATCCAGGGAAATTCACCCCTCCACTTT. It specifies CASRIQGNSPLHF.

This clonotype was recorded many times. The V and J genes are TRBV2 and TRBJ2-2; D uncertain. Germline CDR1 and CDR2: SNHLY and FYNNEI. V was pared by 4 bases and J by 2 bases, with 8 bases between. The CDR3 sequence is 14 residues long. CDR3 protein: CASSGHGNTGELFF. Written as DNA, the CDR3 is TGTGCCAGCAGTGGTCACGGCAACACCGGGGAGCTGTTTTTT.

This clonotype was recorded many times. The chain has TRBV6-1 and TRBJ1-6; D is unresolved. Germline V lookup: CDR1 MNHNS, CDR2 SASEGT. Trimming cost V 6 bases and J 7 bases, with 16 bases left between them. This CDR3 region has 15 residues. The CDR3 reads CASRRSPGGNSPLHF. In nucleotides, the CDR3 is TGTGCCAGCAGACGCTCACCGGGTGGGAATTCACCCCTCCACTTT.

This clonotype was counted at least ten times. This rearrangement joins TRBV12-3 or TRBV12-4 to TRBJ1-5; TRBD1 might be the D (5 bases). This CDR3 spans 15 amino acids. The V and J ends lost 5 bases and 3 bases respectively, with 14 bases between them. CDR3 region: CASSPGDLLNQPQHF. As DNA, the CDR3 is TGTGCCAGCAGTCCTGGGGACCTTCTCAATCAGCCCCAGCATTTT.

The chain has TRBV6-1 and TRBJ1-2; 8 bases agree with TRBD1. CDR1 is MNHNS, CDR2 SASEGT, per germline. After removal of 6 bases from V and 11 bases from J, the junction contained 8 bases not matched to a gene. The CDR3 has 12 amino acids. Here the CDR3 reads CASRLDRGRYTF. The DNA for the CDR3 is TGTGCCAGCAGGCTCGACAGGGGACGGTACACCTTC.

The chain recombines TRBV6-1 with TRBJ1-5; 7 bases match TRBD1. The V segment lost 0 bases and the J segment 5 bases; nucleotides outside the gene matches: 13. Germline loops: CDR1 MNHNS, CDR2 SASEGT. The CDR3 length is 18 residues. The CDR3 loop reads CASSEALRGRGIDQPQHF. The CDR3 DNA reads TGTGCCAGCAGTGAAGCGCTTCGGGGCAGGGGGATCGATCAGCCCCAGCATTTT.

This clonotype was seen many times. In DNA form, the CDR3 reads TGTGCCAGTTCCACCGCCTCCGCGGGAGAGGAGACCCAGTACTTC. It is translated as CASSTASAGEETQYF. The J gene is TRBJ2-5, the V gene TRBV12-3 or TRBV12-4, with 7 bases fitting TRBD2. This CDR3 comprises 15 residues. The J segment lost 5 bases and the V segment lost 9 bases, leaving 15 bases of the junction unmatched.